This T cell receptor (beta chain) was retrieved from a study of beta chain features in type 1 diabetes. About the research overall: Similarity in age, gender and cell yields was seen between patients and healthy donors. Study results and limitations: TCRB CDR3s from Type 1 diabetes patients were moderately but significantly shorter in all four CD4+ subsets. These data did not resolve whether HLA type affects TCRB rearrangement.

This clone was detected only a few times. Its specificity is not known. Expressed TCRB transcripts were sequenced because the isolated RNA had all been reverse transcribed beforehand. Only in-frame clones appear in the TCRdb table, and some are missing; sequencing was by immunoSEQ multiplex PCR. The sample includes around 450,000 clones, about an eighth of them seen just once. The CDR3 sequence is 15 residues long. V trimming: 2 bases; J trimming: 3 bases; junction bases outside the gene matches: 3. Germline loops: CDR1 MNHNY, CDR2 SVGAGI (reference sequence). Using CD45RO/CCR7/CD25/CD127/CD95/CD27, CD4+ naive, central memory, regulatory and stem cell-like memory cells were sorted.

The clonotype was recovered from a woman aged 18-30 years in good health. Sequenced: naive CD4+ T cells from blood. The chain carries TRBV6-6 and TRBJ2-7; the match to TRBD2 covers 11 bases. For the CDR3, the DNA is TGTGCCAGCAGTTACGGGCTAGCGGGAGGCTACGAGCAGTACTTC. This translates into CASSYGLAGGYEQYF.